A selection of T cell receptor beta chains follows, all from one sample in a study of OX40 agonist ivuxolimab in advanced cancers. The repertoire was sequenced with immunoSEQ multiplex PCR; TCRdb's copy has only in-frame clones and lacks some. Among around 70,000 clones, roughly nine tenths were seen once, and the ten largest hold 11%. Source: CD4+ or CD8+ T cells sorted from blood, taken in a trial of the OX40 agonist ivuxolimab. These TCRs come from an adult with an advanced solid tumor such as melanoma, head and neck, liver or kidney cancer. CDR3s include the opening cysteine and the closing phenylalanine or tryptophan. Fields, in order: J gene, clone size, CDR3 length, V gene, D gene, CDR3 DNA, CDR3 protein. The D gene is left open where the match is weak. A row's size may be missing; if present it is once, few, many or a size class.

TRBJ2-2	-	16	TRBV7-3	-	TGTGCCAGCAGCTTAGGTTGGGGGGCAGACACCGGGGAGCTGTTTTTT	CASSLGWGADTGELFF
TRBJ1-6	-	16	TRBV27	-	TGTGCCAGCAGTCCAGGACAGCTCGCTCGTAAATCACCCCTCCACTTT	CASSPGQLARKSPLHF
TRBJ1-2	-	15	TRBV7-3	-	TGTGCCAGCAGCTTATTGAAAGGGAGGGGCTATGGCTACACCTTC	CASSLLKGRGYGYTF
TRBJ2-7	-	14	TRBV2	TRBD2	TGTGCCAGCAGACTAGCGGGAACCTCCTACGAGCAGTACTTC	CASRLAGTSYEQYF
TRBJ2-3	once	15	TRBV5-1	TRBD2	TGCGCCAGCAGCCCCACTAGCGACCCCACAGATACGCAGTATTTT	CASSPTSDPTDTQYF
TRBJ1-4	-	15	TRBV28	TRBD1	TGTGCCAGCAGTTACCTAACAGGGGGCAGTGAAAAACTGTTTTTT	CASSYLTGGSEKLFF
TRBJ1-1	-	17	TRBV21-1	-	TGTGAGGAGCAAGAAAAGGGACAGGGGTATTGGAACACTGAAGCTTTCTTT	CEEQEKGQGYWNTEAFF
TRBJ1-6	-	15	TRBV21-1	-	TGTGCCAGCAGCAAAGGAGTCAGGGCTAATTCACCCCTCCACTTT	CASSKGVRANSPLHF
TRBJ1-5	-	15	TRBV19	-	TGTGCCAGTAGTATCCTAAGACAGGTCAATCAGCCCCAGCATTTT	CASSILRQVNQPQHF
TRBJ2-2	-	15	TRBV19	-	TGTGCCAGTACCTCCCTGGGGGGCGACACCGGGGAGCTGTTTTTT	CASTSLGGDTGELFF
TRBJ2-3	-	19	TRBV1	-	TGCACCAGCAGCCAGTCTTGCGACTCGGGACGGACGCGGGCAGATACGCAGTATTTT	CTSSQSCDSGRTRADTQYF
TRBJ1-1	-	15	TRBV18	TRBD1	TGTGCCAGCTCATTTTTTGGACAGGGGAGCACTGAAGCTTTCTTT	CASSFFGQGSTEAFF
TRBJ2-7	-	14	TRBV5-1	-	TGCGCCAGCAGCTCCTCAGGGGGAGGGTTCGAGCAGTACTTC	CASSSSGGGFEQYF
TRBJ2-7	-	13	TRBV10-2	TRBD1	TGCGCCAGCAAGGACAGGGACTCGAGAGGGCAGTACTTC	CASKDRDSRGQYF
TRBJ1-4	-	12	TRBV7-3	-	TGTGCCAGCAGCCCCCAAGGGGAAAAACTGTTTTTT	CASSPQGEKLFF
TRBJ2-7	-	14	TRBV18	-	TGTGCCAGCTCAACCGGCGCGGGCATCTACGAGCAGTACTTC	CASSTGAGIYEQYF
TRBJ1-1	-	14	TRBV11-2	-	TGTGCCAGCAGCCTCCCTAAGGTGGGGCCTGAAGCTTTCTTT	CASSLPKVGPEAFF
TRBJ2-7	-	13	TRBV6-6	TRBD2	TGTGCCAGCAGGGGGGACTACTCCTACGAGCAGTACTTC	CASRGDYSYEQYF
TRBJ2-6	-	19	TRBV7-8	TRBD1	TGTGCCAGCAGCGGCCGACAGGGGGCCCTTTACTCTGGGGCCAACGTCCTGACTTTC	CASSGRQGALYSGANVLTF
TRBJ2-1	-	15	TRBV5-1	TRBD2	TGCGCCAGCAGCCCAGGACTAGCCGGGCCCGATGAGCAGTTCTTC	CASSPGLAGPDEQFF
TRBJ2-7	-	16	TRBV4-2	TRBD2	TGTGCCAGCAGCCAAGTTATAGCGGGAGGGATCTACGAGCAGTACTTC	CASSQVIAGGIYEQYF
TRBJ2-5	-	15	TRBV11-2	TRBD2	TGTGCCAGCAGCTGGGGACTAGCGGGACAAGAGACCCAGTACTTC	CASSWGLAGQETQYF
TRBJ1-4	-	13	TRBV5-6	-	TGTGCCAGCAGCTTGTCAGGAAATGAAAAACTGTTTTTT	CASSLSGNEKLFF
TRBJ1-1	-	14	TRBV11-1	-	TGTGCCAGCAGCTTAGCGCCGAGGGACACTGAAGCTTTCTTT	CASSLAPRDTEAFF
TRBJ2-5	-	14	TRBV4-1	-	TGCGCCAGCAGCTCCCGAGGGTTCCAAGAGACCCAGTACTTC	CASSSRGFQETQYF
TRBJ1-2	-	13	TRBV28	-	TGTGCCAGCAGTTTGGCAGGGGTATATGGCTACACCTTC	CASSLAGVYGYTF
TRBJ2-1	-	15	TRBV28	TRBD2	TGTGCCAGCAGTTTAGGGCTAGCGGGATACAATGAGCAGTTCTTC	CASSLGLAGYNEQFF
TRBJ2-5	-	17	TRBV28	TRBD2	TGTGCCAGCAGTTCCTGGACTAGCGGGAGTCCCCCAGAGACCCAGTACTTC	CASSSWTSGSPPETQYF